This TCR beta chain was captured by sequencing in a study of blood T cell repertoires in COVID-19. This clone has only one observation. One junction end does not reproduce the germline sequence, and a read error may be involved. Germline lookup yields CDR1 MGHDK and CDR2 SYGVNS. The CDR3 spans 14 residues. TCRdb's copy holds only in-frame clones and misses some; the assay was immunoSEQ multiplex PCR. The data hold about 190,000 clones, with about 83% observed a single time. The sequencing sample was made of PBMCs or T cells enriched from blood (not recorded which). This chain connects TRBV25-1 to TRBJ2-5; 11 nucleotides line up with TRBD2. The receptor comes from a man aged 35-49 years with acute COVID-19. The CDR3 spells CASSEVAKTSGTNF. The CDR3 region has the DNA TGTGCCAGCAGTGAAGTGGCAAAGACTAGCGGGACTAACTTC.